A few counts support the clone carrying this TCR beta chain. Primed by a sample-barcoded 5' primer and a J-beta primer mix, a second PCR proceeded for roughly 6 to 12 cycles. Sequencing of every sample gave 3 million or more CDR3-containing paired-end reads. TCRdb used MiXCR to reprocess the 5' RACE reads, holding one entry per CDR3 protein. This table has over 1,500,000 distinct CDR3 sequences, around half appearing once. This record belongs to a study of blood T cells in healthy people across ages. The CDR3 totals 13 residues. Germline CDR1 and CDR2: MNHEY and SVGAGI. J lost 4 bases, V lost 2 bases, and 1 base had no gene match.

Sequencing was done on a sample of blood. V is TRBV6-5 and J is TRBJ2-5, with TRBD1 matching 7 bases. The origin of this receptor is a woman aged 40 to 50 in good health. CDR3 bases: TGTGCCAGCAGTTACAACAGGGGAGAGACCCAGTACTTC. Translating it yields CASSYNRGETQYF.